One T cell receptor (beta chain) is described in this entry. Its antigen is currently unknown. The CDR3 does not close with the conserved phenylalanine or tryptophan, likely indicating a read error. Other autoimmune diseases, uncontrolled infections, pregnancy or lactation ruled patients out of participation. The authors diagnosed from clinical symptoms, serum thyroxine, TRAb, thyroid ultrasound and orbital computed tomography. V dropped 0 bases and J dropped 3 bases, with 6 bases sitting between them. CDR3 length equals 13 residues. Germline CDR1 reads GTSNPN; CDR2 reads SVGIG (reference sequence). RNA served as the template for amplifying TCR beta CDR3 regions. RT-PCR in the first round used HTBI primers; a second-round multiplex PCR followed. TCRdb redid the calling of the multiplex PCR reads with MiXCR, one entry per CDR3 protein. Of 600,000 to 650,000 distinct CDR3 sequences in the sample, about a fifth were seen once.

This entry belongs to a study of Graves' ophthalmopathy and Graves' hyperthyroidism. Study-wide results and caveats: Progression of ophthalmopathy was predicted by the model with around 68% sensitivity and around 72% specificity.

The V call is TRBV30, the J call TRBJ1-5; no reliable D call. The TCR comes from a woman aged 18-35 years with stable Graves' hyperthyroidism. Some clones in this sample may be carry-over from other donors' samples. Sequencing was performed on peripheral blood. The chain's CDR3 is CAWSVSHNQPQHL. CDR3 coding DNA: TGTGCCTGGAGTGTCAGTCACAATCAGCCCCAGCATTTG.